This record looks at one TCR beta chain sequence and its context. Antigen unknown. This specimen comes from a study of OX40 agonist ivuxolimab in advanced cancers. Study-wide background: Patients receiving dose escalation had hepatocellular carcinoma, melanoma, renal cell or head and neck cancer.

Study results and caveats: CD8+ T cells averaged more expanded clones than CD4+.

J gave up 4 bases and V 1 base, and 5 bases lay outside the gene matches. The CDR3 is 15 residues long. Germline lookup yields CDR1 SGHTA and CDR2 FQGNSA. Sequencing was performed with immunoSEQ multiplex PCR; in TCRdb, only in-frame clones are kept and a portion is missing. The sample lists 60,000 to 90,000 clones; more than 90% were seen once. This clonotype was sampled from an adult with an advanced solid tumor such as melanoma, head and neck, liver or kidney cancer. The material sequenced was CD4+ or CD8+ T cells sorted from blood, taken in a trial of the OX40 agonist ivuxolimab. The chain recombines TRBV7-2 with TRBJ2-3; TRBD2 aligns across 7 bases. CDR3 nucleotides: TGTGCCAGCAGCTTAGTTAGGGGAGGGGCAGATACGCAGTATTTT. Protein: CASSLVRGGADTQYF.